This TCR beta chain was recorded in a study of tissue T cells after allogeneic stem cell transplantation. Findings and caveats of the study: Blood and spleen captured only part of the tissue TCR repertoire. Anatomically similar tissues had similar TCR repertoires within each patient.

The method was immunoSEQ multiplex PCR; TCRdb's version includes in-frame clones alone and lacks a portion of them. The sample has some 400 clones, 40% to 55% seen once; the top ten hold approximately 37%. About this clone itself: Its antigen is currently unknown. The genes and germline here are from mouse. The read is 1 residue too short to cover the CDR3 end, so that end is filled in from the germline J gene.

Germline V gene lookup returns CDR1 LGHNA and CDR2 YNLKQL (reference sequence). CDR3 length equals 15 residues. The junction had 4 bases not matched to a gene; V was cut back by 0 bases and J by 2 bases. Time point denoted: mouse harvest day 14 after allogeneic transplant. Each mouse received 10^7 T-cell-depleted marrow cells plus 10^6 splenic CD5+ T cells by tail vein. Sequences were obtained from liver tissue. The receptor was derived from a female BALB/c mouse given C57BL/6 T cells with graft-versus-host disease after an allogeneic hematopoietic cell transplant. The J gene is TRBJ2-7, the V gene TRBV5; 7 positions agree with TRBD1. CDR3 DNA, as far as it was read: TGTGCCAGCAGCCAAGATAGGACAGGACCCTATGAACAGTAC. This encodes CASSQDRTGPYEQY. The whole CDR3 sequence reads CASSQDRTGPYEQYF.